The sequence of this T cell receptor beta chain was determined in a study of CD8+ T cells in alopecia areata (dated by TCRdb to the late 2010s). Regarding the research as a whole: Treated patients were enrolled in an open-label pilot trial of oral tofacitinib, 5 to 10 mg twice daily, for moderate-to-severe alopecia areata. The SALT score, which quantifies the percentage of affected scalp surface area, was used to measure disease severity in treated patients. Scalp clonality was compared across normal scalp (n=4), patchy alopecia areata scalp (n=8), and alopecia totalis/universalis scalp (n=8). RNA was extracted with the PAXgene miRNA kit for fixed scalp, the miRNeasy kit for PBMCs, and the RNeasy kit for mouse skin. Patients on tofacitinib were biopsied at baseline and after 4 and 24 weeks of treatment, and several of the patients also had a later scalp biopsy. TCRbeta CDR3 regions were amplified by immunoSEQ multiplex PCR using 35 Vbeta forward and 13 Jbeta reverse primers. To study T cell clonal expansion in alopecia areata, the researchers applied high-throughput TCRbeta sequencing to both the C3H/HeJ mouse model and human patients. Scalp tissue and sorted CD4+ and CD8+ peripheral blood T cells from patchy and totalis/universalis alopecia areata patients and from healthy controls were covered by human TCRbeta sequencing. Tofacitinib was administered for 6 to 18 months, and 6 months of follow-up off drug were then conducted to assess delayed response and recurrence.

The time point label of this sample denotes: about 4 weeks on oral tofacitinib. The treatment or condition label, as the study defines it: oral pan-JAK inhibitor, 5-10 mg twice daily. Lesional scalp punch biopsies and peripheral blood were collected from alopecia areata patients. PBMCs were isolated by density centrifugation and stained for CD3, CD4 and CD8, after which CD4+ and CD8+ T cells were sorted on a FACSAria. The germline V end is reduced by 5 bases and the J end by 5 bases; junction bases left unmatched: 3. Reading the germline V gene gives CDR1 SQVTM and CDR2 ANQGSEA. The CDR3, from cysteine to phenylalanine, totals 13 residues. Of the read, only the CDR3 DNA is kept; its 39 bases are in frame from base 1. To prepare the library, the immunoSEQ multiplex PCR assay was applied. For TCR sequencing, RNA was extracted from every sample and reverse transcribed into cDNA to serve as template. SuperScript III was used to make first-strand cDNA, primed with a 2:1 mix of oligo-dT and random hexamers. A synthetic immune receptor repertoire was used to assess amplification bias, and residual bias was removed computationally. As for the original processing: After raw reads were preprocessed to remove errors, the CDR3 was defined following IMGT conventions as running from the conserved cysteine to phenylalanine. Clonality was computed by normalizing Shannon entropy by log2 of the number of productive unique TCRs and subtracting the result from 1. Whether scalp clones were CD4 or CD8 was inferred by matching scalp TCRbeta sequences against CD4 and CD8 repertoires sorted from blood. TCRdb took this table from immuneACCESS and kept in-frame rearrangements with V and J called. Such tables lack part of the clones; where checked against another copy, unresolved V genes explain under half of the gap, and the rest is unexplained. Clone size and the V and J calls come from that table; the DNA yielded D and trimming. The sample profile shows over 150,000 clones; 45% to 65% of them were found once. In total, the top ten clones hold around 0.69% of the sample.

The paper's findings and limits, for the study overall: Scalp clonality and the number of expanded CD8+ clones among the top 100 scalp clones were significantly decreased by tofacitinib. Unlike mouse skin, where gammadelta T cells dominate, normal human skin contains resident alphabeta T cells that get sequenced too, which complicates analysis of the scalp TCR repertoire. Compared with normal scalp, lesional scalp, particularly in alopecia totalis/universalis, had higher clonality and more expanded CD8+ clones, which suggests antigenic drive. Because the treated cohort was small and had just a single nonresponder, larger studies are needed to establish links between baseline CD8+ expansion and response. Many expanded lesional clones persisted in scalp and blood during tofacitinib treatment, which may partly explain relapse after stopping treatment. TCR sequences shared between patients were less clear than in mice, possibly partly because of HLA diversity in the patient population.

About this clone itself: No antigen is known for it. Per-nucleotide qualities are absent, and no much larger clonotype sits a single base away.

This receptor was identified in a human donor with alopecia areata. The chain links TRBV29-1 with TRBJ2-5, and TRBD2 aligns with 12 junction nucleotides. The sequencing used CD4+ T cells sorted from blood, collected at week 4, from a patient treated with tofacitinib. The CDR3 region reads CSVSLAGGETQYF. In nucleotides, the sequence is TGCAGCGTTTCTCTAGCGGGAGGGGAGACCCAGTACTTC.